The T cell receptor (beta chain) under discussion was sequenced for a study of cytomegalovirus exposure and HLA in healthy donors. Findings of the study overall: Most of the CMV-associated TCR beta chains (in a later analysis) appeared to be HLA-restricted.

About this clone itself: Its antigen is still unknown.

CDR1 is MNHEY, CDR2 SMNVEV, per germline (reference sequence). The CDR3 length is 16 residues. The V gene lost 4 bases and the J gene lost 5 bases, with 21 bases spanning the gap. PCR amplification relied on 60 Vbeta primers (plus 13 Jbeta primers). This table comes from immunoSEQ multiplex PCR, and its TCRdb copy is limited to in-frame clones, with some not included. The data show more than 90,000 clones, 76% seen once. The sample taken for sequencing was PBMCs. The chain carries TRBV27 and TRBJ2-7; a possible D gene is TRBD1 (6 bases). This clonotype originated in a man aged 40-50 years in good health and CMV-seronegative. CDR3 residues: CASSSTQTGQADEQYF. The CDR3 DNA follows: TGTGCCAGCAGTTCCACACAAACAGGGCAGGCGGACGAGCAGTACTTC.